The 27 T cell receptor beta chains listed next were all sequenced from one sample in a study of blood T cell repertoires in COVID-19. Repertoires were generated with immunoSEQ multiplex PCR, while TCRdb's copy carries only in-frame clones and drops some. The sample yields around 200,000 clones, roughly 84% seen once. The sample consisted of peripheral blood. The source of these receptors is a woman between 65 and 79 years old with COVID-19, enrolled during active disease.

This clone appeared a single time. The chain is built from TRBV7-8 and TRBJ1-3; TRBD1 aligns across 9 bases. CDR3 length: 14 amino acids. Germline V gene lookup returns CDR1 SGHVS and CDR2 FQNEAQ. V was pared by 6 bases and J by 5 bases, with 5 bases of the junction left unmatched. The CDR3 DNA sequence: TGTGCCAGCAGTATGACAGGGGGAAGAAACACCATATATTTT. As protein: CASSMTGGRNTIYF.

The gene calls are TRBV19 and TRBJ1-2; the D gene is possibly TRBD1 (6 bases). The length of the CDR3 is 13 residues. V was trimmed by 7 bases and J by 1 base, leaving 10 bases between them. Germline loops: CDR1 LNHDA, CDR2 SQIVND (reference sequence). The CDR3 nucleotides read TGTGCCAGTACTCAACAGGGTAACTATGGCTACACCTTC. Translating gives CASTQQGNYGYTF.

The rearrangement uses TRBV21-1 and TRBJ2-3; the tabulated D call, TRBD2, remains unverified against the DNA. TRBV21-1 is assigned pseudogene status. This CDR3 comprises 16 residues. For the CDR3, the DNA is TGTGCCAGCAGCTCCCTAGAGACCCTGAGCACAGATACGCAGTATTTT. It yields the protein CASSSLETLSTDTQYF.

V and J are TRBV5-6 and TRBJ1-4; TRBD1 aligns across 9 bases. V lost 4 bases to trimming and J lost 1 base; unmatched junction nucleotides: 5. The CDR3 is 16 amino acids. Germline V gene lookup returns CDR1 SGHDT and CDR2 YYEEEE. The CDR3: CASSTDRGLTNEKLFF. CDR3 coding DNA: TGTGCCAGCAGCACGGACAGGGGATTAACTAATGAAAAACTGTTTTTT.

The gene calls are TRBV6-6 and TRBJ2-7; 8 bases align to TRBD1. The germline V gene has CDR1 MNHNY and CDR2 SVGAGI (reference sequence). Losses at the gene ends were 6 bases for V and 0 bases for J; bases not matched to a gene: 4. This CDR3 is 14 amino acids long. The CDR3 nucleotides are TGTGCCAGCAGCCCAGGACAGGGCTCCTACGAGCAGTACTTC. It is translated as CASSPGQGSYEQYF.

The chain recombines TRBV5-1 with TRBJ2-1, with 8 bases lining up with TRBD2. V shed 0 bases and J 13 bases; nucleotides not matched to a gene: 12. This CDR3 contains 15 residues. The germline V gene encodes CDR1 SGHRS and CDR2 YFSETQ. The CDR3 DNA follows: TGCGCCAGCAGCTTGGATCCGGGGGGGCGAACCTCTCAGTTCTTC. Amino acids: CASSLDPGGRTSQFF. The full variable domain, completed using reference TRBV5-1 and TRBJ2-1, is KAGVTQTPRYLIKTRGQQVTLSCSPISGHRSVSWYQQTPGQGLQFLFEYFSETQRNKGNFPGRFSGRQFSNSRSEMNVSTLELGDSALYLCASSLDPGGRTSQFFGPGTRLTVL.

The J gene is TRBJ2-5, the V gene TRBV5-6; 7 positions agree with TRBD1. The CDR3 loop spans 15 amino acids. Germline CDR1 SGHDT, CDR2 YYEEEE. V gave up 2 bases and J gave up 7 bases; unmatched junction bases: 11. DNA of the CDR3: TGTGCCAGCAGCTTTCAAAGGGGGCCGCACGGGACCCAGTACTTC. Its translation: CASSFQRGPHGTQYF.

CDR3 nucleotide sequence: TGTGCCAGCAGCCAACAGCGAAGCGGGAGTAATACGCAGTATTTT. This translates into CASSQQRSGSNTQYF. The V call is TRBV3-1 (or the pseudogene TRBV3-2), the J call TRBJ2-3; 8 positions match TRBD2. The CDR3 covers 15 residues. Germline V CDR1 and CDR2: LGHDT, YNNKEL (reference sequence). With 2 bases clipped from V and 7 bases from J, the junction kept 8 bases outside the gene matches.

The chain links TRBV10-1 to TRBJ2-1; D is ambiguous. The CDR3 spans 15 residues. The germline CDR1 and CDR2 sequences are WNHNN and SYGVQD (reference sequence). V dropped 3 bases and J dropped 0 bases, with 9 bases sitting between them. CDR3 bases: TGCGCCAGCAGTGATCACAGAACCTCCTACAATGAGCAGTTCTTC. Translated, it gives CASSDHRTSYNEQFF.

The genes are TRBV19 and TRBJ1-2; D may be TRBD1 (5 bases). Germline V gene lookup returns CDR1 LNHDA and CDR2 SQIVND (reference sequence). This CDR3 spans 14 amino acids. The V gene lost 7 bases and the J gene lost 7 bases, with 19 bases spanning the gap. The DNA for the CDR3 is TGTGCCAGTACCGACGCGGGGGTTGACCGTGGCTACACCTTC. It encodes CASTDAGVDRGYTF. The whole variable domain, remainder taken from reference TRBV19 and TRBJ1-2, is DGGITQSPKYLFRKEGQNVTLSCEQNLNHDAMYWYRQDPGQGLRLIYYSQIVNDFQKGDIAEGYSVSREKKESFPLTVTSAQKNPTAFYLCASTDAGVDRGYTFGSGTRLTVV.

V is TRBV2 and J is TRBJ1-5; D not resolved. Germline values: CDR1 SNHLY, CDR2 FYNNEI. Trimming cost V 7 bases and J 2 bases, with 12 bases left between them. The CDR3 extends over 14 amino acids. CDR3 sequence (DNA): TGTGCCAGCACAGAAGGAGCAGGCAATCAGCCCCAGCATTTT. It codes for CASTEGAGNQPQHF.

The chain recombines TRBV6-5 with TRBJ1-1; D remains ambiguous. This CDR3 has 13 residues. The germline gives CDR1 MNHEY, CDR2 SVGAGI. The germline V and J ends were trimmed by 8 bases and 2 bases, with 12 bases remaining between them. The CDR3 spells CASQTELNTEAFF. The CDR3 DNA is TGTGCCAGCCAGACTGAATTAAACACTGAAGCTTTCTTT.

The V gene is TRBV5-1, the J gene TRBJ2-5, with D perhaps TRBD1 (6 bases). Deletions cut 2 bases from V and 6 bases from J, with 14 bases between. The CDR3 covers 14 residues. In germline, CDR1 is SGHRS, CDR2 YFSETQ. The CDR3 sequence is CASSFHQGSQTQYF. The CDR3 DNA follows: TGCGCCAGCAGCTTTCACCAGGGGTCTCAGACCCAGTACTTC.

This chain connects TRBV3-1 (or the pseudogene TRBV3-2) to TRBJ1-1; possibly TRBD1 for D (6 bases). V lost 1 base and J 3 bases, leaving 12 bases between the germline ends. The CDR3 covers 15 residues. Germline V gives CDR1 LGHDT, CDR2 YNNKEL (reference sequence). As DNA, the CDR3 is TGTGCCAGCAGCCAAGTTACCACAGGGTACACTGAAGCTTTCTTT. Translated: CASSQVTTGYTEAFF.

The DNA of the CDR3 is TGTGCCAGCAGCTTTGACAGGGCGGTCACCGGGGAGCTGTTTTTT. It encodes CASSFDRAVTGELFF. The chain recombines TRBV7-3 with TRBJ2-2; TRBD1 agrees at 7 bases. V shed 3 bases, J shed 4 bases, and the junction held 5 bases outside the gene matches. There are 15 residues in the CDR3. The germline V gene encodes CDR1 SGHTA and CDR2 FQGTGA.

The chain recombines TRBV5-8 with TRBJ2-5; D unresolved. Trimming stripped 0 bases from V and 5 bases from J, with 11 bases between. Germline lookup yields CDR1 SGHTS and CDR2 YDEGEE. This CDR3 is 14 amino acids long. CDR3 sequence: CASSLDSRRETQYF. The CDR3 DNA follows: TGTGCCAGCAGCTTGGATAGCCGCCGGGAGACCCAGTACTTC.

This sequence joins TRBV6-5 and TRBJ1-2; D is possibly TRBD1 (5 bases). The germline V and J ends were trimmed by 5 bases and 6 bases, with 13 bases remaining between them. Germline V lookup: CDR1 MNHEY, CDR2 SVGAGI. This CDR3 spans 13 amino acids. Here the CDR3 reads CASSQGGSHGYTF. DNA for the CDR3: TGTGCCAGCAGTCAGGGAGGGAGTCATGGCTACACCTTC.

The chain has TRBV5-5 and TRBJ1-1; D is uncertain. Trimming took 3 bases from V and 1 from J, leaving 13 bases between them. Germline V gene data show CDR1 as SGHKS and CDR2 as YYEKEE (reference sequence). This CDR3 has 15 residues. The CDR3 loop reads CASSSEGLKNTEAFF. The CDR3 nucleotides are TGTGCCAGCAGCTCCGAGGGCCTAAAGAACACTGAAGCTTTCTTT.

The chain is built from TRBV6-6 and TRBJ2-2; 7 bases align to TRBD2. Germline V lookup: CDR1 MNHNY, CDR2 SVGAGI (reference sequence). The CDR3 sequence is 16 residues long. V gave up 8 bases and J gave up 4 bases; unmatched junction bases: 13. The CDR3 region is CASQTPSGIGTGELFF. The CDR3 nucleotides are TGTGCCAGCCAAACCCCGAGCGGGATAGGCACCGGGGAGCTGTTTTTT.

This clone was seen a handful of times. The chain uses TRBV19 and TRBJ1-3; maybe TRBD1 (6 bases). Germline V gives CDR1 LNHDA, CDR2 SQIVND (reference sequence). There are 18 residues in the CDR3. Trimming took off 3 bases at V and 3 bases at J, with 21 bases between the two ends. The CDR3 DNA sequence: TGTGCCAGTAGTATGATAACCCGCGGACAGCTCGGTGGAAACACCATATATTTT. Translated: CASSMITRGQLGGNTIYF.

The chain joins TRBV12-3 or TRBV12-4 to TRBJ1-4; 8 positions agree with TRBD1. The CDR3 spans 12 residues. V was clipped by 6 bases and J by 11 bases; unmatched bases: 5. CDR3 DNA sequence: TGTGCCAGCAGCCTGGACAGGGAGAAACTGTTTTTT. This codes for CASSLDREKLFF.

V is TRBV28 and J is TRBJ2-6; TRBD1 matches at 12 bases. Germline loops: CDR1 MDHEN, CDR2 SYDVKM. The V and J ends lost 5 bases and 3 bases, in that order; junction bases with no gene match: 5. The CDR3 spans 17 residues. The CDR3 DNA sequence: TGTGCCAGCAGTGAGGGGACAGGGGGCTATGGGGCCAACGTCCTGACTTTC. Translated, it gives CASSEGTGGYGANVLTF.

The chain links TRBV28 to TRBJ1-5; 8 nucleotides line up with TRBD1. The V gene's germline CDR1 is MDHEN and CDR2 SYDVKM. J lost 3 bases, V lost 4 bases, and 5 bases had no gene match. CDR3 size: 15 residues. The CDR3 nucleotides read TGTGCCAGCAGTTACGGACAGGGCAACAATCAGCCCCAGCATTTT. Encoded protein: CASSYGQGNNQPQHF.

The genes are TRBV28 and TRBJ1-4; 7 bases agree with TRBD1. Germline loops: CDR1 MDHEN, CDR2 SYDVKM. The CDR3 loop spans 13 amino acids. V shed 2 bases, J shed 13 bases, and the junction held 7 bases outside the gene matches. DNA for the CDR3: TGTGCCAGCAGTTTAGGAGGACAGGATGGACTGTTTTTT. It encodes CASSLGGQDGLFF.

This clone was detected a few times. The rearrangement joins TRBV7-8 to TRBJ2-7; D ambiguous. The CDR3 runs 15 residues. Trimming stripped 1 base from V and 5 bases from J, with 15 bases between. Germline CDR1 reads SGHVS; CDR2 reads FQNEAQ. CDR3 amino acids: CASSLGRLLVDEQYF. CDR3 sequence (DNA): TGTGCCAGCAGCTTAGGGCGACTCCTGGTCGACGAGCAGTACTTC.

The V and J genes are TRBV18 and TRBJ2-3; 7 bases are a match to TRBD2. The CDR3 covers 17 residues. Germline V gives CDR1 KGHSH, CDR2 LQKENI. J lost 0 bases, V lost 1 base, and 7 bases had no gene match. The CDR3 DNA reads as TGTGCCAGCTCACCACTTCGGGGGGAACTTAGCACAGATACGCAGTATTTT. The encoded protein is CASSPLRGELSTDTQYF.

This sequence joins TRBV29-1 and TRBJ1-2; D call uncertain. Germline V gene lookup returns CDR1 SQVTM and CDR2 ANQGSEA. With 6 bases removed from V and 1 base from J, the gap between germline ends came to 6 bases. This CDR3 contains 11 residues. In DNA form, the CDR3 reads TGCAGCGTGTCCAGTAACTATGGCTACACCTTC. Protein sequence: CSVSSNYGYTF.